This TCR beta chain came from a study of T cell changes during pregnancy in multiple sclerosis. Repertoires were generated with immunoSEQ multiplex PCR, while TCRdb's copy carries only in-frame clones and drops some. The profile shows about 59,000 clones, roughly 92% of them singletons. This CDR3 contains 14 residues. Trimming cost V 3 bases and J 4 bases, with 11 bases left between them. CDR1 is LNHDA, CDR2 SQIVND, per germline (reference sequence). The receptor was derived from a female donor with multiple sclerosis, enrolled in a pregnancy study. This sample comprised CD8+ T cells from peripheral blood mononuclear cells, obtained in the third trimester of pregnancy. The chain combines TRBV19 with TRBJ2-3; D gene ambiguous. The DNA for the CDR3 is TGTGCCAGTAGTATGGATCGACTCCCAGATACGCAGTATTTT. It yields the protein CASSMDRLPDTQYF.